This T cell receptor beta chain was obtained from a study of naive and memory T cell subsets. Findings and caveats of the study: Especially in CD8 cells, naive repertoires contained a few larger clonotypes, possibly CD45RA-re-expressing memory cells.

In this sample, this clonotype turned up many times. Its specificity is unknown. Two oligonucleotides, mixed equimolar, formed the beta constant-region primer covering TRBC1 and TRBC2. Four rounds of PCR amplified the ligated cDNA using nested alpha and beta constant-region primers plus SP2. TCRdb redid the calling of the UMI-ligation and nested PCR reads with MiXCR, one entry per CDR3 protein. This sample carries around 160,000 distinct CDR3 sequences, approximately 22% of them seen once, and the ten largest clones take 0.1% to 0.11%. This TCR was sampled from a human donor in good health. The specimen was naive CD4+ T cells from blood.

DNA of the CDR3: TGCAGCGTTGAAGATACGACAGGGAACACCGGGGAGCTGTTTTTT. It codes for CSVEDTTGNTGELFF. The J gene is TRBJ2-2, the V gene TRBV29-1, with a tentative D call TRBD1 (6 bases). V shed 0 bases and J shed 1 base, with 9 bases lying between them. The CDR3 runs 15 residues. Germline V lookup: CDR1 SQVTM, CDR2 ANQGSEA.